This T cell receptor (beta chain) came from a study of cytomegalovirus exposure and HLA in healthy donors. Study-level background: A prior analysis found roughly 110 million unique TCR beta sequences from 150 million to 200 million T cells. The study, taken as a whole, reports: Immune exposure information comprised only CMV serostatus. Within the data, a cluster of highly shared sequence variants was likely a sequencing artifact.

Use of 60 Vbeta and 13 Jbeta primers characterized the PCR. Here immunoSEQ multiplex PCR was the method, and the copy in TCRdb shows in-frame clones only, minus some. In the table there are about 250,000 clones, roughly 70% of which are singletons. In the case of this clone: Antigen: not known.

The sequenced sample was PBMCs. The receptor was derived from a female donor in good health and CMV-seronegative.

The CDR3 DNA reads TGTGCCAGCAGCAAACGCCCACAGCGGGGTGGAAGCAATCAGCCCCAGCATTTT. Amino acids: CASSKRPQRGGSNQPQHF. V and J are TRBV28 and TRBJ1-5; D ambiguous. CDR1 and CDR2 from the germline V gene are MDHEN and SYDVKM. Between the trimmed V and J ends, which lost 6 bases and 1 base, there was a span of 22 bases. CDR3 length: 18 amino acids.